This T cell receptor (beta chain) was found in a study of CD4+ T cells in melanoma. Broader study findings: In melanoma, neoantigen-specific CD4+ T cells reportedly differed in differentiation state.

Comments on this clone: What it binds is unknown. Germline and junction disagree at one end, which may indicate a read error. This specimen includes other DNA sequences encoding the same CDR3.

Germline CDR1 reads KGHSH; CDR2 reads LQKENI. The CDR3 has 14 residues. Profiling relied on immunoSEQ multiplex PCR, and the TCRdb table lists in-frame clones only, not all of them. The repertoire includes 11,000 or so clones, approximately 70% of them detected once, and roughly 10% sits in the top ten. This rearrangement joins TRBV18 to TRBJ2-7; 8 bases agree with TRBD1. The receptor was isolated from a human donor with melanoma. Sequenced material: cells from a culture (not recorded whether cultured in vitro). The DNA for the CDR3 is TGTGCCAGCTCACCAACTCCCAGGGGGCGCGAGCAGTATTTC. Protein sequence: CASSPTPRGREQYF.